The entry below gives a single T cell receptor beta chain sequence along with its context. Assay: immunoSEQ multiplex PCR; the TCRdb copy retains only in-frame clones and omits some. The sample has more than 600,000 clones, about 92% seen once. The trim removed 6 bases at V and 1 base at J, leaving 11 bases unmatched. The germline V gene encodes CDR1 MRHNA and CDR2 SNTAGT. The CDR3 is 17 amino acids. This record comes from a study of shared clonotypes between healthy human individuals. CD45RO-negative, CCR7-positively selected cells formed the naive CD8 fraction, excluding terminally differentiated effector memory CD45RA+ cells.

This clonotype was obtained from a man in his thirties or forties in good health. The rearrangement uses TRBV6-4 and TRBJ2-7, with TRBD2 matching over 11 bases. Sequencing was done on a sample of naive CD8+ T cells sorted from blood. DNA for the CDR3: TGTGCCAGCAGCCGGTCTAGCGGGAGGCGATTTTCCTACGAGCAGTACTTC. Translated, it gives CASSRSSGRRFSYEQYF.